This T cell receptor (beta chain) emerged from a study of blood T cell repertoires in COVID-19. On the study more broadly: Whether acute or convalescent, the COVID-19 samples came from the United States, Italy and Spain. T cells, B-cell-depleted T cells, or PBMCs supplied cDNA or gDNA.

The V end lost 0 bases, the J end lost 5 bases, and 10 bases lay between the germline ends. Looked up from germline, CDR1 is SGHVS and CDR2 is FNYEAQ. CDR3 size: 15 residues. In the original analysis: Counts of nucleated cells, estimated from reference gene primer amplification, were obtained. TCRdb's table, derived via immunoSEQ multiplex PCR, lists solely in-frame clones and lacks some. The DNA gave D and trimming, while V, J and clone size come from that table. The table includes about 220,000 clones, around 80% detected once. This TCR was sampled from a woman aged 55-69 years who had recovered from COVID-19. The sample comprised peripheral blood. The V and J genes are TRBV7-6 and TRBJ1-4, with D perhaps matching TRBD1 (5 bases). The CDR3 loop is CASSLAAGINEKLFF. For the CDR3, the DNA is TGTGCCAGCAGCTTAGCGGCAGGGATAAATGAAAAACTGTTTTTT.